This T cell receptor (beta chain) was captured in a study of technical replicates of blood from a few donors. Generated by immunoSEQ multiplex PCR, the TCRdb table keeps only in-frame clones and is missing some. The sample shows some 70,000 clones, 85% to 90% of them seen only once. This sequence originates from a human donor in good health. Some clones in this sample may be carry-over from other donors' samples. The specimen was PBMCs.

This CDR3 reads CASKGGRIGYGYTF. The DNA of the CDR3 is TGTGCCAGCAAAGGGGGAAGAATCGGCTATGGCTACACCTTC. This chain joins TRBV6-1 and TRBJ1-2, with D maybe TRBD1 (6 bases). This CDR3 region has 14 residues. Germline CDR1 is MNHNS and CDR2 is SASEGT. Trimming pared 7 bases from V and 4 bases from J, leaving 16 bases between.